Each of the 15 T cell receptor beta chains below was sequenced from the same sample in a study of blood T cells in healthy people across ages. Alongside a J-beta primer mix, a sample-barcoded 5' primer served in a second PCR lasting roughly 6 to 11 cycles. TCRdb re-analysed the 5' RACE reads in MiXCR, keeping a single row per CDR3 protein. The sample contains around 1,800,000 distinct CDR3 sequences, 39% of which appear only once. Material: blood. These receptors were taken from a human donor in good health.

The V gene is TRBV2, the J gene TRBJ2-5, with 7 positions matching TRBD2. The DNA end favors TRBJ2-7, so the J call may be wrong. The CDR3 loop spans 14 amino acids. From germline, CDR1 is SNHLY and CDR2 FYNNEI. CDR3 sequence: CASSRTGGVNEQYF. The CDR3 DNA sequence: TGTGCCAGCAGTCGGACGGGAGGAGTCAACGAGCAGTACTTC.

The chain links TRBV11-2 to TRBJ2-4; 9 positions agree with TRBD1. The CDR3 is 15 residues long. V lost 5 bases, J lost 13 bases, and 15 bases stayed unmatched. CDR1 is SGHAT and CDR2 is FQNNGV in the germline V gene. CDR3 in DNA: TGTGCCAGCAGCGACTACAGGGGGCTTGGGAATGAGCAGTACTTC. It yields the protein CASSDYRGLGNEQYF.

A few counts support this clonotype. V usage is TRBV12-3 or TRBV12-4 and J usage is TRBJ1-5; D gene uncertain. Trimming stripped 3 bases from V and 2 bases from J, with 11 bases between. The CDR3 contains 15 residues. The CDR3 sequence: CASSFALSGNQPQHF. DNA for the CDR3: TGTGCCAGCAGTTTTGCCCTTTCTGGCAATCAGCCCCAGCATTTT.

The chain employs TRBV9 and TRBJ2-4; the match to TRBD2 covers 9 bases. The length of the CDR3 is 16 residues. CDR1 is SGDLS and CDR2 is YYNGEE in the germline V gene. V gave up 4 bases and J gave up 13 bases; unmatched junction bases: 18. In nucleotides, the CDR3 is TGTGCCAGCAGCACTCGACAGCGGGGGGAAAACAATGAGCAGTACTTC. Residues: CASSTRQRGENNEQYF.

This chain joins TRBV6-5 and TRBJ2-1; D may be TRBD2 (5 bases). Germline V CDR1 and CDR2: MNHEY, SVGAGI. The CDR3 has 14 amino acids. V dropped 4 bases and J dropped 13 bases, with 20 bases sitting between them. Here the CDR3 DNA reads TGTGCCAGCAGTTCGACTACCTATCGAGAGATCCAGTTCTTC. It translates to CASSSTTYREIQFF.

This chain links TRBV7-2 with TRBJ2-1; 10 bases match TRBD2. Germline V gives CDR1 SGHTA, CDR2 FQGNSA. This CDR3 is built from 16 residues. The V gene end was trimmed by 5 bases and the J gene end by 3 bases; junction bases not matched to a gene: 7. CDR3: CASSDQRGGFYNEQFF. The DNA for the CDR3 is TGTGCCAGCAGCGACCAGCGGGGGGGCTTCTACAATGAGCAGTTCTTC. Variable domain in full (rest from reference TRBV7-2 and TRBJ2-1): GAGVSQSPSNKVTEKGKDVELRCDPISGHTALYWYRQSLGQGLEFLIYFQGNSAPDKSGLPSDRFSAERTGGSVSTLTIQRTQQEDSAVYLCASSDQRGGFYNEQFFGPGTRLTVL.

There are a few counts of this clonotype. The chain links TRBV12-3 or TRBV12-4 to TRBJ2-1; perhaps TRBD2 as D (6 bases). Between the trimmed V and J ends, which lost 5 bases and 0 bases, there was a span of 20 bases. This CDR3 comprises 18 residues. CDR3 amino acids: CASSATSTPESSYNEQFF. Here the CDR3 DNA reads TGTGCCAGCAGTGCCACTAGCACACCCGAAAGCTCCTACAATGAGCAGTTCTTC.

The chain links TRBV7-2 to TRBJ2-4; D unclear. The DNA end is a closer match to TRBJ2-7, so the J assignment may be wrong. The CDR3 runs to 16 residues. Germline lookup yields CDR1 SGHTA and CDR2 FQGNSA. CDR3 nucleotide sequence: TGTGCCAGCAGCTCCAAAGAGACGACACTGAGCTACGAGCAGTACTTC. Its protein is CASSSKETTLSYEQYF.

The chain is built from TRBV4-1 and TRBJ2-1; 10 bases line up with TRBD2. V lost 7 bases and J lost 8; bases outside the gene matches: 8. CDR3 length: 14 amino acids. Germline assignment: CDR1 MGHRA and CDR2 YSYEKL. The CDR3 DNA sequence: TGCGCCAGCAATAGAGCGGGGGGGCCGGATGAGCAGTTCTTC. Amino acid sequence: CASNRAGGPDEQFF.

The chain has TRBV6-6 and TRBJ2-7; D remains ambiguous. V dropped 8 bases and J dropped 2 bases, with 19 bases sitting between them. The CDR3 has 15 amino acids. Germline CDR1 is MNHNY and CDR2 is SVGAGI (reference sequence). The CDR3 is CASRFYDTSPYEQYF. CDR3 nucleotides: TGTGCCAGCCGCTTCTATGACACTTCCCCCTACGAGCAGTACTTC.

J is TRBJ2-4 and V is TRBV5-6; D gene uncertain. The J call is doubtful: the DNA matches TRBJ2-7 better. Germline values: CDR1 SGHDT, CDR2 YYEEEE. This CDR3 is 14 amino acids long. The CDR3 DNA is TGTGCCAGCAGCTTAGGGCTCCTAATCCACGAGCAGTACTTC. Translation gives CASSLGLLIHEQYF.

This clonotype has just a few counts. The chain links TRBV11-2 to TRBJ1-1; D ambiguous. Germline CDR1 SGHAT, CDR2 FQNNGV. CDR3 length: 14 residues. V lost 4 bases and J lost 4, with 13 bases in between. This CDR3 reads CASSSWALGTEAFF. DNA for the CDR3: TGTGCCAGCAGCTCCTGGGCTTTGGGCACTGAAGCTTTCTTT. Together with reference TRBV11-2 and TRBJ1-1, the CDR3 gives the full variable domain: EAGVAQSPRYKIIEKRQSVAFWCNPISGHATLYWYQQILGQGPKLLIQFQNNGVVDDSQLPKDRFSAERLKGVDSTLKIQPAKLEDSAVYLCASSSWALGTEAFFGQGTRLTVV.

The chain uses TRBV5-4 and TRBJ2-5; 7 bases are a match to TRBD1. V trimming: 1 base; J trimming: 2 bases; junction bases outside the gene matches: 17. Germline V lookup: CDR1 SGHNT, CDR2 YYREEE (reference sequence). The CDR3 spans 19 residues. CDR3 sequence: CASSLSGLPRGRTQETQYF. CDR3 nucleotides: TGTGCCAGCAGCTTGTCGGGTCTCCCGAGGGGGCGGACTCAAGAGACCCAGTACTTC.

This clonotype showed up just a few times. The gene calls are TRBV29-1 and TRBJ2-7; weak D call: TRBD1 (5 bases). This CDR3 region has 11 residues. The V end was cut by 2 bases, the J end by 7 bases, with 9 bases between. Germline assignment: CDR1 SQVTM and CDR2 ANQGSEA. DNA of the CDR3: TGCAGCGTTGAAACAGGTCGGGAGCAGTACTTC. Protein product: CSVETGREQYF.

This clonotype was picked up a small number of times. Sequence at one end of the junction differs from germline and may be a read error. This chain connects TRBV11-2 to TRBJ2-1; weak D call: TRBD1 (8 bases). This CDR3 contains 19 residues. CDR1 and CDR2 (germline): SGHAT, FQNNGV. The CDR3 sequence: CAGSLEDGREGQAYNEQFF. CDR3 nucleotide sequence: TGTGCCGGCAGCTTAGAGGACGGCAGGGAGGGACAGGCCTACAATGAGCAGTTCTTC.